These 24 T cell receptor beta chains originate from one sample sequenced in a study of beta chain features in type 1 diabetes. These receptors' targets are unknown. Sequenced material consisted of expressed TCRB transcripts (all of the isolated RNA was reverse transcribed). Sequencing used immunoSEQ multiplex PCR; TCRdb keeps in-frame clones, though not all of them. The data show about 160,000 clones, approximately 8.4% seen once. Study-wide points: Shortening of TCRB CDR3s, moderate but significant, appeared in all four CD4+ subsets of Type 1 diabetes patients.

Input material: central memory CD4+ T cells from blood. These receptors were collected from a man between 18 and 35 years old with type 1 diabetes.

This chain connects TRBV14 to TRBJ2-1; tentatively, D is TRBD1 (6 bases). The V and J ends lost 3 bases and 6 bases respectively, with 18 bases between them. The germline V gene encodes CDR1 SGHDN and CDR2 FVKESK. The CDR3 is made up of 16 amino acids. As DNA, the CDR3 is TGTGCCAGCAGCCACACATTCGCATTCAGGGGCAATGAGCAGTTCTTC. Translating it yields CASSHTFAFRGNEQFF.

The CDR3 protein is CATSRQDSVHQPQHF. The CDR3 DNA follows: TGTGCCACCAGCAGACAGGACAGCGTGCATCAGCCCCAGCATTTT. The V gene is TRBV15, the J gene TRBJ1-5; tentatively, D is TRBD1 (6 bases). Per the germline V gene, CDR1 is LNHNV and CDR2 is YYDKDF (reference sequence). The length of the CDR3 is 15 residues. V lost 2 bases and J lost 5, with 13 bases in between.

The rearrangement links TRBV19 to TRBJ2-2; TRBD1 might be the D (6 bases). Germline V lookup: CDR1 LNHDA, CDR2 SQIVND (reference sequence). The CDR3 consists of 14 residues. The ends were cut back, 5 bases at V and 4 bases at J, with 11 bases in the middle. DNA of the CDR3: TGTGCCAGTAGTGCCCCAGGGGTCACCGGGGAGCTGTTTTTT. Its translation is CASSAPGVTGELFF. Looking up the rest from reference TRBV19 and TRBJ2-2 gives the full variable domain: DGGITQSPKYLFRKEGQNVTLSCEQNLNHDAMYWYRQDPGQGLRLIYYSQIVNDFQKGDIAEGYSVSREKKESFPLTVTSAQKNPTAFYLCASSAPGVTGELFFGEGSRLTVL.

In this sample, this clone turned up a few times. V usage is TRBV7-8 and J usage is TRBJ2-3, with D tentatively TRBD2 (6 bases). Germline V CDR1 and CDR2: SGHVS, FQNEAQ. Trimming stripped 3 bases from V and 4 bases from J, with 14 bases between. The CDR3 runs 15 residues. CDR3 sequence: CASSFVIGSSDTQYF. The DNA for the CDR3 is TGTGCCAGCAGCTTTGTTATCGGGAGTTCAGATACGCAGTATTTT.

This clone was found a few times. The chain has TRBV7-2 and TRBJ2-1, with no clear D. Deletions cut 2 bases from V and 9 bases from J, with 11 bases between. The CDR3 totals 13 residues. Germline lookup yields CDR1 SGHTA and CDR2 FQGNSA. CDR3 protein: CASSLSSLREQFF. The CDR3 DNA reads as TGTGCCAGCAGCTTAAGTTCCCTACGTGAGCAGTTCTTC.

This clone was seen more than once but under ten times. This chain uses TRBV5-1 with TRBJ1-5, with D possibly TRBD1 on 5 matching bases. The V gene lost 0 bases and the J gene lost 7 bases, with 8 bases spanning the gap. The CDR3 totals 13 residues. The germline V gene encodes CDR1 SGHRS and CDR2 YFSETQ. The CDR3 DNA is TGCGCCAGCAGCTTGGGAGACAGACAGCCCCAGCATTTT. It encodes CASSLGDRQPQHF.

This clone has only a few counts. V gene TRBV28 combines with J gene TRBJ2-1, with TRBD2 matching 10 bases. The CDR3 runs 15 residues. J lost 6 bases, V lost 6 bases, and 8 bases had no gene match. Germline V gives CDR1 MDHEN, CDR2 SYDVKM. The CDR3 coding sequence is TGTGCCAGCAGGAGAGCGGGAGGGCGGGGCAATGAGCAGTTCTTC. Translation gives CASRRAGGRGNEQFF.

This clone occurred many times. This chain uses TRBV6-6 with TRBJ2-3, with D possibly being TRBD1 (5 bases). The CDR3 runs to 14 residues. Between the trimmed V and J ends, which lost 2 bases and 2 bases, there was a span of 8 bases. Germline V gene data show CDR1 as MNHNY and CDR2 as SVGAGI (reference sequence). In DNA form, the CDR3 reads TGTGCCAGCAGTTACCCGACAGACACAGATACGCAGTATTTT. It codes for CASSYPTDTDTQYF.

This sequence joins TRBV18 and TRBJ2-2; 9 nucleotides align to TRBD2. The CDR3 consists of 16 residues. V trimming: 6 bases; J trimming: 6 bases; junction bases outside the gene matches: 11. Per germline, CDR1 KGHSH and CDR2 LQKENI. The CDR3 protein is CASSPKLAGAAGELFF. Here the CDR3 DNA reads TGTGCCAGCTCTCCTAAACTAGCGGGTGCCGCCGGGGAGCTGTTTTTT.

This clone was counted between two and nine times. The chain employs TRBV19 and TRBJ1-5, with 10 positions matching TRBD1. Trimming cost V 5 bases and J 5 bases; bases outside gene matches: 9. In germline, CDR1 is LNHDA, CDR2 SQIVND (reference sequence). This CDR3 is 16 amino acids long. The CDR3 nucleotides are TGTGCCAGTAGTGCTACGGACAGGGGGTGGTATCAGCCCCAGCATTTT. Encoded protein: CASSATDRGWYQPQHF.

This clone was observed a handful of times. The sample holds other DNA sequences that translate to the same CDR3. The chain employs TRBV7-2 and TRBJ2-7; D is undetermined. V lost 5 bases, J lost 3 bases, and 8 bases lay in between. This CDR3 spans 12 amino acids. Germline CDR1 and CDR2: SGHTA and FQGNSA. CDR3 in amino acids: CASSRNSYEQYF. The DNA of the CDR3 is TGTGCCAGCAGCCGGAACAGCTACGAGCAGTACTTC.

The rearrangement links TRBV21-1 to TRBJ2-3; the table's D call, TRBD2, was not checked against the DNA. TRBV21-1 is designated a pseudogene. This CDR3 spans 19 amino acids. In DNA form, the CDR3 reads TGTGCCAGCAGCAAAATATCGGTTGTGTCCTCGGCGGGCACAGATACGCAGTATTTT. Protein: CASSKISVVSSAGTDTQYF.

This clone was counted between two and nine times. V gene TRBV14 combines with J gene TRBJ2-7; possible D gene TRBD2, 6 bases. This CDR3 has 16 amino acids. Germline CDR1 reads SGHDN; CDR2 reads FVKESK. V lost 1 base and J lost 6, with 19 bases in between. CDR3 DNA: TGTGCCAGCAGCCAAGGAGGAACTAGCCCTTGGGGCGAGCAGTACTTC. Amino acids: CASSQGGTSPWGEQYF.

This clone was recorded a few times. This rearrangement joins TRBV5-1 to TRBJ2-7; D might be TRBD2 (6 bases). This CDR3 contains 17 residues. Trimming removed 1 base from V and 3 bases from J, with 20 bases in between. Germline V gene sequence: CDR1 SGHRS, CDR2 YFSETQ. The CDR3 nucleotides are TGCGCCAGCAGCTTGTATTTGGGGGACTCAGTTATCTACGAGCAGTACTTC. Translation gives CASSLYLGDSVIYEQYF.

The CDR3 loop is CASSPLDQETQYF. DNA of the CDR3: TGTGCCAGCTCACCCCTCGACCAAGAGACCCAGTACTTC. The chain is built from TRBV18 and TRBJ2-5, with no clear D. The CDR3 is 13 amino acids. Trimming took 3 bases from V and 0 from J, leaving 5 bases between them. Germline-derived CDR1 and CDR2 are KGHSH and LQKENI.

CDR3 protein: CASSLEQSLVAKNIQYF. The CDR3 nucleotides read TGTGCCAGCAGTTTAGAACAGTCCTTAGTAGCCAAAAACATTCAGTACTTC. J is TRBJ2-4 and V is TRBV28; D remains ambiguous. CDR3 length: 17 amino acids. The ends were cut back, 2 bases at V and 0 bases at J, with 14 bases in the middle. From germline, CDR1 is MDHEN and CDR2 SYDVKM.

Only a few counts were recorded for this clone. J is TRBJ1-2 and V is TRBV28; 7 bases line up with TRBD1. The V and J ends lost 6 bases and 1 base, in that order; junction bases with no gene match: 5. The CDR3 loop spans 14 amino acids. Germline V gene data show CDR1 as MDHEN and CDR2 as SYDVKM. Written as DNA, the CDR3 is TGTGCCAGCAGAATGGACAGGATTAACTATGGCTACACCTTC. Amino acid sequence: CASRMDRINYGYTF.

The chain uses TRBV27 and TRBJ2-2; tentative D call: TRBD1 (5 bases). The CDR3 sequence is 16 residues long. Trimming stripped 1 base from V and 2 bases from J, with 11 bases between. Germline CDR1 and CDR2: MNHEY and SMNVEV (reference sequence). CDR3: CASSLLGAFNTGELFF. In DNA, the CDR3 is TGTGCCAGCAGTTTATTAGGGGCATTTAACACCGGGGAGCTGTTTTTT.

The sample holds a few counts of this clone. This chain's CDR3 is CASSSTGQGSGETQYF. DNA for the CDR3: TGTGCCAGCAGTAGCACGGGACAGGGGTCGGGGGAGACCCAGTACTTC. The V and J genes are TRBV28 and TRBJ2-5, with 10 bases identical to TRBD1. CDR3 length equals 16 residues. Germline V gives CDR1 MDHEN, CDR2 SYDVKM. V lost 5 bases, J lost 5 bases, and 11 bases stayed unmatched.

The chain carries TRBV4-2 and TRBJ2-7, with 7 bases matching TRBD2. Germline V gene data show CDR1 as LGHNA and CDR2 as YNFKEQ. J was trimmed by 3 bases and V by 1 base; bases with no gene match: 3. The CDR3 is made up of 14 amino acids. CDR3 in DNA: TGTGCCAGCAGCCAAGCGACGGGAGGCTACGAGCAGTACTTC. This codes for CASSQATGGYEQYF.

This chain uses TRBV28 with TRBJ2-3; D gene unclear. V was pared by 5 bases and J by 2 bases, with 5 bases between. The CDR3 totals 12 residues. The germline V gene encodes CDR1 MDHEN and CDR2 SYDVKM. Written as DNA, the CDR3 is TGTGCCAGCAGTCCAAACACAGATACGCAGTATTTT. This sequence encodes CASSPNTDTQYF. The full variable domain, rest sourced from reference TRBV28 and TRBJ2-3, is DVKVTQSSRYLVKRTGEKVFLECVQDMDHENMFWYRQDPGLGLRLIYFSYDVKMKEKGDIPEGYSVSREKKERFSLILESASTNQTSMYLCASSPNTDTQYFGPGTRLTVL.

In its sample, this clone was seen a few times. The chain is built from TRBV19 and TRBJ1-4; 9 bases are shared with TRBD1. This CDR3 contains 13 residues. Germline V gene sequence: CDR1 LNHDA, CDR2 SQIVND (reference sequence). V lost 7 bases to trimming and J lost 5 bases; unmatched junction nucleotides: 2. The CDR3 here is CASKTGGNEKLFF. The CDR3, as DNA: TGTGCCAGTAAGACAGGGGGGAATGAAAAACTGTTTTTT.

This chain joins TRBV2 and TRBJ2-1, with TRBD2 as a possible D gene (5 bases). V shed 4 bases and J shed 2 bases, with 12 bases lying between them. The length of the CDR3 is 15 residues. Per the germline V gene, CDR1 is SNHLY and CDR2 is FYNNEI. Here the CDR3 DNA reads TGTGCCAGCAGTGGAACCGGAGGCCCCTACAATGAGCAGTTCTTC. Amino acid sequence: CASSGTGGPYNEQFF.

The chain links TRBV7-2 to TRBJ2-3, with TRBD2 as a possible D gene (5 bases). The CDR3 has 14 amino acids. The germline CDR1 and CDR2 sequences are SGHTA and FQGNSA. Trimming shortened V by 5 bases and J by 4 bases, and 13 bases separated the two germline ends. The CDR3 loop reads CASSPGLSADTQYF. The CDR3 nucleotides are TGTGCCAGCAGCCCTGGACTCAGTGCAGATACGCAGTATTTT. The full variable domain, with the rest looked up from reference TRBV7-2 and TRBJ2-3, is GAGVSQSPSNKVTEKGKDVELRCDPISGHTALYWYRQSLGQGLEFLIYFQGNSAPDKSGLPSDRFSAERTGGSVSTLTIQRTQQEDSAVYLCASSPGLSADTQYFGPGTRLTVL.